This passage covers 21 T cell receptor beta chains from one sample sequenced in a study of blood T cell repertoires in COVID-19. The table came from immunoSEQ multiplex PCR; TCRdb's copy has only in-frame clones and leaves some out. The table includes roughly 90,000 clones, 86% detected once. Sample: peripheral blood. The receptors shown here come from a human donor in a cohort sampled during active COVID-19.

The chain joins TRBV11-2 to TRBJ2-5; maybe TRBD2 (6 bases). The CDR3 runs to 15 residues. CDR1 and CDR2 from the germline V gene are SGHAT and FQNNGV. Trimming shortened V by 6 bases and J by 2 bases, and 16 bases separated the two germline ends. CDR3 bases: TGTGCCAGCAGACCTACCCTAGCGTCACAAGAGACCCAGTACTTC. Translated: CASRPTLASQETQYF.

CDR3 coding DNA: TGTGCCAGCAGCCCACAGACAGGGGCCTCCTACGAGCAGTACTTC. Its translation is CASSPQTGASYEQYF. The chain joins TRBV3-1 (or the pseudogene TRBV3-2) to TRBJ2-7; 8 bases are a match to TRBD1. CDR1 is LGHDT and CDR2 is YNNKEL in the germline V gene (reference sequence). The CDR3 consists of 15 residues. Trimming removed 4 bases from V and 0 bases from J; junction bases left unmatched: 5.

This clone was counted a few times. The gene calls are TRBV5-1 and TRBJ2-2; 10 bases are a match to TRBD1. Trimming at V came to 7 bases and at J to 2 bases, leaving 8 bases not matched to a gene. From germline, CDR1 is SGHRS and CDR2 YFSETQ. The CDR3 length is 16 residues. The CDR3 is CASRAGQGENTGELFF. CDR3 bases: TGCGCCAGCCGGGCAGGACAGGGGGAAAACACCGGGGAGCTGTTTTTT. The complete variable domain, with remaining parts taken from reference TRBV5-1 and TRBJ2-2, reads KAGVTQTPRYLIKTRGQQVTLSCSPISGHRSVSWYQQTPGQGLQFLFEYFSETQRNKGNFPGRFSGRQFSNSRSEMNVSTLELGDSALYLCASRAGQGENTGELFFGEGSRLTVL.

The CDR3 here is CAWRLGRSLTEAFF. The CDR3 DNA reads as TGTGCCTGGAGATTGGGCAGGTCATTGACTGAAGCTTTCTTT. This rearrangement joins TRBV30 to TRBJ1-1, with unresolved D. Trimming shortened V by 3 bases and J by 5 bases, and 16 bases separated the two germline ends. Looked up from germline, CDR1 is GTSNPN and CDR2 is SVGIG (reference sequence). The CDR3 extends over 14 amino acids.

This chain joins TRBV6-1 and TRBJ1-2; 7 positions agree with TRBD1. Germline V CDR1 and CDR2: MNHNS, SASEGT. The CDR3 consists of 16 residues. J gave up 4 bases and V 1 base, and 9 bases lay outside the gene matches. The CDR3, as DNA: TGTGCCAGCAGTGAAGAGTATAGGGACAGCCCCTATGGCTACACCTTC. Amino acid sequence: CASSEEYRDSPYGYTF.

This clone was seen a handful of times. V and J are TRBV6-5 and TRBJ2-5; TRBD1 matches 9 bases. J was trimmed by 4 bases and V by 0 bases; bases with no gene match: 6. The CDR3 totals 16 residues. In germline, CDR1 is MNHEY, CDR2 SVGAGI. In nucleotides, the CDR3 is TGTGCCAGCAGTTACTCAGGGACAGGGATTCTAGAGACCCAGTACTTC. Translated, it gives CASSYSGTGILETQYF.

In nucleotides, the CDR3 is TGTGCCAGCAGCCAAGTGTTCGGAGGGAACTCTGGAAACACCATATATTTT. As protein: CASSQVFGGNSGNTIYF. The chain combines TRBV4-2 with TRBJ1-3; D ambiguous. There are 17 residues in the CDR3. Germline loops: CDR1 LGHNA, CDR2 YNFKEQ. V was trimmed by 1 base and J by 0 bases, leaving 13 bases between them.

The CDR3 nucleotides are TGTGCCAGCAGCCACCCGGGACTCGGTGGGAGGAGTACGCAGTATTTT. Residues: CASSHPGLGGRSTQYF. V and J are TRBV7-9 and TRBJ2-3; D is perhaps TRBD2 (6 bases). Germline lookup yields CDR1 SEHNR and CDR2 FQNEAQ (reference sequence). This CDR3 has 16 amino acids. V was trimmed by 5 bases and J by 8 bases, leaving 23 bases between them.

The chain has TRBV4-3 and TRBJ2-2, with TRBD1 matching 8 bases. With V trimmed by 8 bases and J by 1 base, 0 bases remained unmatched. The CDR3 is made up of 13 amino acids. The germline V gene encodes CDR1 LGHNA and CDR2 YSLEER. The CDR3 DNA sequence: TGCGCCAGCGGGACAGGGAACACCGGGGAGCTGTTTTTT. Translated: CASGTGNTGELFF.

The chain links TRBV11-2 to TRBJ2-5; 8 bases map to TRBD1. Germline lookup yields CDR1 SGHAT and CDR2 FQNNGV. With 4 bases clipped from V and 4 bases from J, the junction kept 8 bases outside the gene matches. CDR3 length: 15 residues. CDR3 in DNA: TGTGCCAGCAGCTCAGCCGGGACAGGCGGAGAGACCCAGTACTTC. It codes for CASSSAGTGGETQYF.

The J gene is TRBJ2-1, the V gene TRBV9; TRBD1 matches 9 bases. The CDR3 has 17 residues. From germline, CDR1 is SGDLS and CDR2 YYNGEE. J gave up 0 bases and V 3 bases, and 7 bases lay outside the gene matches. CDR3 sequence: CASSERDRVSSYNEQFF. Here the CDR3 DNA reads TGTGCCAGCAGCGAGAGGGACAGGGTTAGCTCCTACAATGAGCAGTTCTTC.

The rearrangement links TRBV3-1 (or the pseudogene TRBV3-2) to TRBJ2-5; D may be TRBD2 (5 bases). The CDR3 totals 15 residues. V gave up 0 bases and J gave up 0 bases, with 8 bases separating them. Germline lookup yields CDR1 LGHDT and CDR2 YNNKEL (reference sequence). The CDR3 is CASSQDSGYQETQYF. The CDR3 bases are TGTGCCAGCAGCCAAGATTCGGGGTACCAAGAGACCCAGTACTTC.

The chain joins TRBV30 to TRBJ1-2; 9 bases line up with TRBD1. This CDR3 contains 13 residues. The J segment lost 7 bases and the V segment lost 3 bases, leaving 6 bases of the junction unmatched. Germline V gives CDR1 GTSNPN, CDR2 SVGIG (reference sequence). The CDR3 is CAWSRGQGFGYTF. CDR3 coding DNA: TGTGCCTGGAGCCGGGGACAGGGATTTGGCTACACCTTC.

The chain links TRBV7-3 to TRBJ1-1; 7 nucleotides align to TRBD1. In germline, CDR1 is SGHTA, CDR2 FQGTGA. This CDR3 has 15 residues. With 5 bases clipped from V and 1 base from J, the junction kept 7 bases outside the gene matches. The CDR3 here is CASSQSGGTNTEAFF. The CDR3 DNA reads TGTGCCAGCAGCCAATCAGGGGGAACGAACACTGAAGCTTTCTTT.

The chain recombines TRBV9 with TRBJ2-7, with D possibly TRBD2 on 5 matching bases. The germline gives CDR1 SGDLS, CDR2 YYNGEE. The CDR3 covers 14 residues. Trimming shortened V by 0 bases and J by 1 base, and 8 bases separated the two germline ends. The CDR3 sequence: CASSVELVSYEQYF. The CDR3 DNA follows: TGTGCCAGCAGCGTAGAACTAGTTTCCTACGAGCAGTACTTC.

This rearrangement joins TRBV3-1 (or the pseudogene TRBV3-2) to TRBJ1-6; unclear D gene. This CDR3 has 17 residues. V gave up 5 bases and J gave up 9 bases, with 23 bases separating them. Germline V lookup: CDR1 LGHDT, CDR2 YNNKEL (reference sequence). The CDR3 loop is CASSSPGEGGRGSPLHF. The DNA of the CDR3 is TGTGCCAGCAGCTCCCCCGGTGAAGGAGGAAGAGGTTCACCCCTCCACTTT.

The chain is built from TRBV5-5 and TRBJ1-1, with D maybe TRBD1 (6 bases). The CDR3 covers 15 residues. CDR1 is SGHKS and CDR2 is YYEKEE in the germline V gene (reference sequence). The V end was cut by 1 base, the J end by 3 bases, with 13 bases between. The CDR3 coding sequence is TGTGCCAGCAGCTTGAACAGGGTCAGGGACACTGAAGCTTTCTTT. Protein sequence: CASSLNRVRDTEAFF.

The chain uses TRBV11-2 and TRBJ2-7; 9 bases map to TRBD2. The CDR3 loop spans 15 amino acids. The V gene's germline CDR1 is SGHAT and CDR2 FQNNGV. V shed 3 bases, J shed 2 bases, and the junction held 5 bases outside the gene matches. In nucleotides, the CDR3 is TGTGCCAGCAGCTTTTTAGCGGGGGAACCCTACGAGCAGTACTTC. Its protein is CASSFLAGEPYEQYF.

This CDR3 is CAISETRGAGGSPRETQYF. Here the CDR3 DNA reads TGTGCCATCAGTGAGACCCGAGGAGCGGGAGGTAGCCCCAGGGAGACCCAGTACTTC. V usage is TRBV10-3 and J usage is TRBJ2-5; 9 bases are a match to TRBD2. The CDR3 totals 19 residues. Germline trimming cut 2 bases from V and 5 bases from J; bases unmatched to any gene: 18. Germline V gene lookup returns CDR1 ENHRY and CDR2 SYGVKD.

The chain recombines TRBV9 with TRBJ2-5, with TRBD2 matching over 7 bases. V lost 3 bases and J lost 2; bases outside the gene matches: 4. CDR1 is SGDLS, CDR2 YYNGEE, per germline. The CDR3 runs 14 residues. The CDR3 reads CASSGTAGQETQYF. As DNA, the CDR3 is TGTGCCAGCAGCGGAACAGCGGGGCAAGAGACCCAGTACTTC.

V and J are TRBV30 and TRBJ2-2; D uncertain. The ends were cut back, 2 bases at V and 1 base at J, with 5 bases in the middle. Germline V gene data show CDR1 as GTSNPN and CDR2 as SVGIG (reference sequence). The CDR3 contains 13 residues. Written as DNA, the CDR3 is TGTGCCTGGAGTCGACAGAACACCGGGGAGCTGTTTTTT. This codes for CAWSRQNTGELFF.